These 16 T cell receptor beta chains were sequenced from one sample in a study of CDR3 diversity in severe acne. TCRdb independently ran MiXCR on the PCR reads; one entry per CDR3 protein. This table holds roughly 100,000 distinct CDR3 sequences, roughly half found once. Sequencing input: blood. The receptors were gathered from a male donor with acne.

This clonotype was found many times. J is TRBJ2-5 and V is TRBV2; 12 bases agree with TRBD1. CDR3 length: 17 residues. The V gene end was trimmed by 6 bases and the J gene end by 4 bases; junction bases not matched to a gene: 12. Germline V gives CDR1 SNHLY, CDR2 FYNNEI. DNA for the CDR3: TGTGCCAGCAGCCCCGGGACAGGGGGCATGAGGGGAGAGACCCAGTACTTC. Residues: CASSPGTGGMRGETQYF.

This clonotype was observed at least ten times. The chain couples TRBV6-2 or TRBV6-3 to TRBJ2-5; D is unclear. Trimming took off 2 bases at V and 3 bases at J, with 7 bases between the two ends. The germline V gene has CDR1 MNHEY and CDR2 SVGEGT. The CDR3 has 13 amino acids. This CDR3 is CASSYTVEETQYF. CDR3 in DNA: TGTGCCAGCAGTTACACGGTCGAAGAGACCCAGTACTTC.

The chain employs TRBV6-5 and TRBJ1-1; no clear D gene. The V end was cut by 5 bases, the J end by 4 bases, with 8 bases between. The germline gives CDR1 MNHEY, CDR2 SVGAGI. This CDR3 contains 12 residues. CDR3 DNA sequence: TGTGCCAGCAGTCCCTGGGGCACTGAAGCTTTCTTT. This encodes CASSPWGTEAFF.

The rearrangement uses TRBV7-2 and TRBJ1-1; 8 bases are a match to TRBD1. Germline assignment: CDR1 SGHTA and CDR2 FQGNSA. The CDR3 spans 15 residues. V was clipped by 5 bases and J by 4 bases; unmatched bases: 9. The CDR3 region is CASSPDRGVSTEAFF. The DNA for the CDR3 is TGTGCCAGCAGCCCTGACAGGGGAGTAAGCACTGAAGCTTTCTTT.

The chain is built from TRBV28 and TRBJ2-1, with a weak D call TRBD2 (6 bases). Germline assignment: CDR1 MDHEN and CDR2 SYDVKM. This CDR3 has 14 amino acids. Trimming removed 3 bases from V and 5 bases from J, with 11 bases in between. In DNA form, the CDR3 reads TGTGCCAGCAGTTTTGGATCGGGGGACAATGAGCAGTTCTTC. The encoded protein is CASSFGSGDNEQFF.

This clonotype was observed a handful of times. This chain connects TRBV20-1 to TRBJ1-2; no clear D gene. CDR3 size: 13 residues. V lost 6 bases to trimming and J lost 4 bases, with 15 bases between them. Germline V gene data show CDR1 as DFQATT and CDR2 as SNEGSKA (reference sequence). In DNA form, the CDR3 reads TGCAGTGCCCCTCCCGACCGACCCTATGGCTACACCTTC. It is translated as CSAPPDRPYGYTF.

This clonotype was counted between two and nine times. The chain couples TRBV29-1 to TRBJ1-2; TRBD1 aligns across 11 bases. J gave up 7 bases and V 0 bases, and 16 bases lay outside the gene matches. CDR1 and CDR2 (germline): SQVTM, ANQGSEA. The CDR3 runs to 18 residues. CDR3 coding DNA: TGCAGCGTTGAAGATGGGGGGACAGGGGGTTTACCAGCAGGTGGCTACACCTTC. Its protein product is CSVEDGGTGGLPAGGYTF.

Only a few counts were recorded for this clonotype. The chain links TRBV2 to TRBJ2-1; TRBD2 matches 8 bases. The trim removed 3 bases at V and 6 bases at J, leaving 4 bases unmatched. Germline CDR1 is SNHLY and CDR2 is FYNNEI. The CDR3 has 14 residues. CDR3 sequence (DNA): TGTGCCAGCAGTGAGAGCGGGAGCCTCAATGAGCAGTTCTTC. It codes for CASSESGSLNEQFF.

This clonotype was observed at least ten times. The chain links TRBV7-9 to TRBJ2-1, with 10 bases identical to TRBD2. The CDR3 is made up of 14 amino acids. Germline V gene lookup returns CDR1 SEHNR and CDR2 FQNEAQ (reference sequence). J lost 8 bases, V lost 5 bases, and 6 bases had no gene match. CDR3 loop: CASSELAGKDEQFF. The CDR3, as DNA: TGTGCCAGCAGCGAACTAGCGGGAAAGGATGAGCAGTTCTTC.

A word on this clonotype: Without the conserved terminal phenylalanine or tryptophan, this CDR3 likely stems from a read error. The DNA is omitted, as the CDR3 cannot be located on it reliably, and the CDR3 follows TCRdb's listing. The chain combines TRBV19 with TRBJ2-6. The CDR3 is 18 residues long, ends included. Germline assignment: CDR1 LNHDA and CDR2 SQIVND (reference sequence). CDR3 residues: CASSMLQVAYSGANVLVL.

The V and J genes are TRBV25-1 and TRBJ1-1, with D possibly matching TRBD1 (6 bases). In germline, CDR1 is MGHDK, CDR2 SYGVNS. V lost 4 bases and J lost 1, with 13 bases in between. The CDR3 has 15 amino acids. This CDR3 is CASSGPGGPNTEAFF. As DNA, the CDR3 is TGTGCCAGCAGTGGGCCGGGGGGCCCGAACACTGAAGCTTTCTTT.

This clonotype was seen a few times. The chain is built from TRBV9 and TRBJ2-2; D possibly corresponds to TRBD1 (6 bases). Germline assignment: CDR1 SGDLS and CDR2 YYNGEE. The V gene lost 3 bases and the J gene lost 0 bases, with 12 bases spanning the gap. This CDR3 spans 16 amino acids. CDR3 sequence: CASSAPDRPNTGELFF. The CDR3 region has the DNA TGTGCCAGCAGCGCCCCTGACAGGCCGAACACCGGGGAGCTGTTTTTT. Variable domain in full (rest from reference TRBV9 and TRBJ2-2): DSGVTQTPKHLITATGQRVTLRCSPRSGDLSVYWYQQSLDQGLQFLIQYYNGEERAKGNILERFSAQQFPDLHSELNLSSLELGDSALYFCASSAPDRPNTGELFFGEGSRLTVL.

Concerning this clonotype itself: The junction departs from the called germline gene at one end, perhaps through a read error. The chain joins TRBV6-5 to TRBJ2-1; D is undetermined. The CDR3 spans 12 residues. CDR1 and CDR2 (germline): MNHEY, SVGAGI. The CDR3 is CASSSQHNERFF. Here the CDR3 DNA reads TGCGCCAGCAGCTCCCAGCACAATGAGCGGTTCTTC.

About this clonotype itself: Given a much more abundant clone one base away, this may be a read error. The rearrangement uses TRBV7-9 and TRBJ1-1; TRBD1 aligns across 7 bases. The CDR3 has 15 amino acids. Germline-derived CDR1 and CDR2 are SEHNR and FQNEAQ (reference sequence). As DNA, the CDR3 is TGTGCCGGCAGCGTAGAGGGACAGCTGAACACTGAAGCTTTCTTT. Protein product: CAGSVEGQLNTEAFF.

This clonotype was seen more than once but under ten times. J is TRBJ2-6 and V is TRBV20-1; the D is unclear. Trimming pared 6 bases from V and 0 bases from J, leaving 12 bases between. Looked up from germline, CDR1 is DFQATT and CDR2 is SNEGSKA (reference sequence). This CDR3 contains 15 residues. CDR3 sequence reads: CSASAENSGANVLTF. CDR3 nucleotide sequence: TGCAGTGCGTCCGCGGAAAACTCTGGGGCCAACGTCCTGACTTTC.

This clonotype was counted many times. The chain carries TRBV25-1 and TRBJ2-3; 12 bases are a match to TRBD1. V dropped 4 bases and J dropped 1; count of bases not matched to a gene: 3. CDR1 and CDR2 (germline): MGHDK, SYGVNS. The CDR3 runs to 16 residues. CDR3 DNA sequence: TGTGCCAGCAGTGGGGGACAGGGGGCCGGCACAGATACGCAGTATTTT. As protein: CASSGGQGAGTDTQYF.